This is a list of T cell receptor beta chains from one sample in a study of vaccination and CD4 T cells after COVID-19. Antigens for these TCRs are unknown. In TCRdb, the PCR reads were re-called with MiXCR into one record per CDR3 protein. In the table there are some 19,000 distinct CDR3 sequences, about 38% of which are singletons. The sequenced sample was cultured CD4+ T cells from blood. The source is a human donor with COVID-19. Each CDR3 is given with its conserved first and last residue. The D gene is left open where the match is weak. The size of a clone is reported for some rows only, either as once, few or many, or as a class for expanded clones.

DNA: TGTGCCAGCAGTTCACAGGGGCCCGAGACCCAGTACTTC
CDR3: CASSSQGPETQYF
D: TRBD1
V: TRBV12-3/TRBV12-4
size: -
J: TRBJ2-5

DNA: TGTGCCAGCAGAGAGGGTAGGAACAATCAGCCCCAGCATTTT
CDR3: CASREGRNNQPQHF
D: -
V: TRBV2
size: few
J: TRBJ1-5

DNA: TGCAGTGCCGGGCGGGGCGCGTCACCCCTCCACTTT
CDR3: CSAGRGASPLHF
D: -
V: TRBV20-1
size: few
J: TRBJ1-6

DNA: TGTGCCAGCAGTTATTACAGGGTTTATGGGGGAAACACCATATATTTT
CDR3: CASSYYRVYGGNTIYF
D: -
V: TRBV6-8
size: -
J: TRBJ1-3

DNA: TGCAGCGTCGCGAGGGACATTCAAAGGAACACTGAAGCTTTCTTT
CDR3: CSVARDIQRNTEAFF
D: -
V: TRBV20-1
size: -
J: TRBJ1-1

DNA: TGTGCCAGCAGTTTCGGGGGTGAAAAACTGTTTTTT
CDR3: CASSFGGEKLFF
D: -
V: TRBV6-5
size: few
J: TRBJ1-4

DNA: TGCAGCGTTGAATACTCCAGGGGCTACACCTTC
CDR3: CSVEYSRGYTF
D: -
V: TRBV29-1
size: -
J: TRBJ1-2

DNA: TGTGCCAGCAGCTCAGACGGCGCTGGGACCAGCTCCGGAAACACCATATATTTT
CDR3: CASSSDGAGTSSGNTIYF
D: -
V: TRBV7-6
size: -
J: TRBJ1-3

DNA: TGCGCCAGCAGCTTGACCAGGGAAAGGAACTATGGCTACACCTTC
CDR3: CASSLTRERNYGYTF
D: -
V: TRBV5-1
size: once
J: TRBJ1-2

DNA: TGCAGTGCTAGCCTGGGGACTAGCGGGGCAGATACGCAGTATTTT
CDR3: CSASLGTSGADTQYF
D: TRBD2
V: TRBV20-1
size: -
J: TRBJ2-3

DNA: TGTGCCAGTAGTATAGCCGGCAGGGCGGATGGCTACACCTTC
CDR3: CASSIAGRADGYTF
D: -
V: TRBV19
size: -
J: TRBJ1-2

DNA: TGCGCCAGCAGCCCATGGGACAGGGAGGTCTATGGCTACACCTTC
CDR3: CASSPWDREVYGYTF
D: TRBD1
V: TRBV5-1
size: -
J: TRBJ1-2

DNA: TGTGCCTCCGCCTTGACACTCTCCGAGGGAGAAAAACTGTTTTTT
CDR3: CASALTLSEGEKLFF
D: -
V: TRBV6-1
size: -
J: TRBJ1-4

DNA: TGTGCCAGCAGCCCAACGCGCTACGGGGGACGGTTGAACACTGAAGCTTTCTTT
CDR3: CASSPTRYGGRLNTEAFF
D: -
V: TRBV27
size: few
J: TRBJ1-1

DNA: TGTGCCAGCAGCCCTCCCGGGACAAAAGACTATGGCTACACCTTC
CDR3: CASSPPGTKDYGYTF
D: -
V: TRBV9
size: once
J: TRBJ1-2

DNA: TGTGCCAGCAGCAATATGGAGGGGTTTAGGCAGTTCTTC
CDR3: CASSNMEGFRQFF
D: -
V: TRBV11-2
size: -
J: TRBJ2-1

DNA: TGCGCCAGCAGCTTGAGGACAGGGTCCCAAGAGACCCAGTACTTC
CDR3: CASSLRTGSQETQYF
D: TRBD1
V: TRBV5-1
size: -
J: TRBJ2-5

DNA: TGCAGCGTTCTTGTCCAGGAGACCCAGTACTTC
CDR3: CSVLVQETQYF
D: -
V: TRBV29-1
size: -
J: TRBJ2-5

DNA: TGTGCCAGCAGCCCGGCTAATGAGCAGTTCTTC
CDR3: CASSPANEQFF
D: -
V: TRBV7-9
size: few
J: TRBJ2-1

DNA: TGTGCCAGCAGCCGGGACAGTGGCGGCTACACCTTC
CDR3: CASSRDSGGYTF
D: TRBD1
V: TRBV7-2
size: -
J: TRBJ1-2

DNA: TGTGCCTGGGCTAGACCGGGGTTCGAGCAGTACTTC
CDR3: CAWARPGFEQYF
D: -
V: TRBV30
size: -
J: TRBJ2-7

DNA: TGTGCCAGCAGTTATGGGGGTAGCACTGAAGCTTTCTTT
CDR3: CASSYGGSTEAFF
D: -
V: TRBV6-5
size: few
J: TRBJ1-1